A single sample is the source of the 22 T cell receptor beta chains below, sequenced in a study of T cells in Graves' hyperthyroidism and ophthalmopathy. Authors of the study amplified TCR beta CDR3 regions from RNA transcripts. TCR CDR3 regions were first amplified by RT-PCR with HTBI primers. TCRdb reprocessed the multiplex PCR reads via MiXCR and lists one record per CDR3 protein. There are a few hundred thousand distinct CDR3 sequences in the sample; 14% occur only once, and approximately 15% lies in the top ten. Input material: blood. The receptors were sampled from a woman between 40 and 50 years old with Graves' hyperthyroidism.

This clonotype has at least ten counts. The chain joins TRBV18 to TRBJ2-7, with 8 bases aligning to TRBD1. Germline V CDR1 and CDR2: KGHSH, LQKENI. The CDR3 is 15 amino acids. With V trimmed by 0 bases and J by 3 bases, 4 bases remained unmatched. CDR3 nucleotides: TGTGCCAGCTCACCACCGGGGGGACAGGACTACGAGCAGTACTTC. This codes for CASSPPGGQDYEQYF.

On this clonotype itself: This could be a read error, since a much larger clone is one nucleotide away. The chain couples TRBV7-2 to TRBJ2-5, with TRBD2 matching over 7 bases. The CDR3 runs 15 residues. The V and J ends lost 2 bases and 5 bases, in that order; junction bases with no gene match: 8. Germline V lookup: CDR1 SGHTA, CDR2 FQGNSA. CDR3 bases: TGTGCCAGCAGCTTACAAGCGGGAATTGCGGAGACCCAGTACTTC. The encoded protein is CASSLQAGIAETQYF.

This clonotype was seen more than once but under ten times. This sequence joins TRBV7-9 and TRBJ2-1, with a possible D match to TRBD1 (6 bases). Trimming cost V 1 base and J 8 bases, with 9 bases left between them. The germline V gene has CDR1 SEHNR and CDR2 FQNEAQ (reference sequence). This CDR3 is 13 amino acids long. In nucleotides, the CDR3 is TGTGCCAGCAGCTTAGGACAGGTAGATGAGCAGTTCTTC. This sequence encodes CASSLGQVDEQFF.

This clonotype was counted many times. The CDR3 DNA follows: TGTGCCAGCAACCTTGCCGGGAACACTGAAGCTTTCTTT. Protein: CASNLAGNTEAFF. J is TRBJ1-1 and V is TRBV28, with D hard to call. The CDR3 totals 13 residues. Trimming took 7 bases from V and 1 from J, leaving 10 bases between them. Germline CDR1 MDHEN, CDR2 SYDVKM.

V usage is TRBV5-1 and J usage is TRBJ2-7; weak D call: TRBD1 (8 bases). Trimming removed 3 bases from V and 4 bases from J, with 17 bases in between. This CDR3 is built from 15 residues. Germline lookup yields CDR1 SGHRS and CDR2 YFSETQ. DNA for the CDR3: TGCGCCAGCAGCTCCCTCGGACAGGGAGGGTACGAGCAGTACTTC. Encoded protein: CASSSLGQGGYEQYF.

This sequence joins TRBV10-3 and TRBJ2-4; TRBD2 is a possible D gene (5 bases). The ends were cut back, 7 bases at V and 3 bases at J, with 13 bases in the middle. CDR1 and CDR2 (germline): ENHRY, SYGVKD. The CDR3 covers 14 residues. CDR3 nucleotide sequence: TGTGCCATCACGGCGGAGGAGAGCAAAAACATTCAGTACTTC. Translated, it gives CAITAEESKNIQYF.

The V call is TRBV27, the J call TRBJ2-2, with 10 bases matching TRBD1. Germline V gene lookup returns CDR1 MNHEY and CDR2 SMNVEV (reference sequence). The length of the CDR3 is 17 residues. V lost 7 bases and J lost 2; bases outside the gene matches: 10. CDR3 DNA sequence: TGTGCCAGCACCGAGTCCGGGACAGGGGTTAACACCGGGGAGCTGTTTTTT. It is translated as CASTESGTGVNTGELFF.

Points on this clonotype: A much larger clone sits a single nucleotide away, making a read error possible. The J gene is TRBJ2-7, the V gene TRBV28; 9 bases map to TRBD2. The CDR3 consists of 15 residues. Per the germline V gene, CDR1 is MDHEN and CDR2 is SYDVKM. V lost 2 bases to trimming and J lost 7 bases; unmatched junction nucleotides: 9. CDR3 nucleotides: TGTGCCAGCAGTTTAGGGCTAGCGGGACCGCATGAGCAGTACTTC. It yields the protein CASSLGLAGPHEQYF.

This clonotype was seen ten or more times. V and J are TRBV27 and TRBJ2-7; 10 positions agree with TRBD1. This CDR3 has 15 residues. Germline CDR1 is MNHEY and CDR2 is SMNVEV (reference sequence). With 6 bases clipped from V and 0 bases from J, the junction kept 5 bases outside the gene matches. CDR3 DNA: TGTGCCAGCAGGACAGGGGGCGCAGGCTCCTACGAGCAGTACTTC. This encodes CASRTGGAGSYEQYF.

This clonotype was seen many times. This chain connects TRBV9 to TRBJ1-2; D may be TRBD1 (6 bases). CDR1 and CDR2 (germline): SGDLS, YYNGEE. The V and J ends lost 0 bases and 0 bases respectively, with 15 bases between them. The CDR3 spans 17 residues. The CDR3 bases are TGTGCCAGCAGCGTAGCTGACGTGGGACATACTAACTATGGCTACACCTTC. Translation: CASSVADVGHTNYGYTF.

This clonotype was observed a few times. V and J are TRBV27 and TRBJ2-2, with TRBD2 as a possible D gene (6 bases). CDR1 is MNHEY and CDR2 is SMNVEV in the germline V gene (reference sequence). The CDR3 length is 15 residues. The V gene lost 6 bases and the J gene lost 0 bases, with 11 bases spanning the gap. CDR3 loop: CASSPGGTNTGELFF. The CDR3 DNA sequence: TGTGCCAGCAGCCCCGGAGGGACGAACACCGGGGAGCTGTTTTTT.

V usage is TRBV24-1 and J usage is TRBJ2-2; 11 bases fit TRBD2. The CDR3 has 17 amino acids. V was clipped by 9 bases and J by 2 bases; unmatched bases: 10. The germline gives CDR1 KGHDR, CDR2 SFDVKD. The CDR3 here is CATAGLAGGINTGELFF. DNA of the CDR3: TGTGCCACCGCTGGCCTAGCGGGAGGAATTAACACCGGGGAGCTGTTTTTT.

The sample holds many counts of this clonotype. V gene TRBV5-8 combines with J gene TRBJ1-1; D gene uncertain. Germline CDR1 reads SGHTS; CDR2 reads YDEGEE. The length of the CDR3 is 13 residues. Trimming took 0 bases from V and 4 from J, leaving 7 bases between them. The CDR3 DNA reads TGTGCCAGCAGCTTGGCGGAGGGCACTGAAGCTTTCTTT. Its protein product is CASSLAEGTEAFF.

This clonotype appeared a single time. A junction end diverges from the germline sequence, so it may reflect a read error. The chain combines TRBV5-1 with TRBJ2-2, with 9 bases lining up with TRBD1. CDR1 and CDR2 (germline): SGHRS, YFSETQ. The CDR3 is 14 amino acids. The CDR3 DNA is TGCACCAGCAGCCGACAGGGGGACACCGGGGAGCTGTTTTTT. This codes for CTSSRQGDTGELFF.

This clonotype was seen a handful of times. The chain employs TRBV3-1 and TRBJ1-2; a weak D match, TRBD1 (6 bases). Germline assignment: CDR1 LGHDT and CDR2 YNNKEL (reference sequence). This CDR3 region has 12 residues. Trimming left V 5 bases short and J 4 bases short, with 8 bases between. CDR3 loop: CASSKGGYGYTF. The CDR3 DNA reads as TGTGCCAGCAGCAAAGGGGGCTATGGCTACACCTTC.

This clonotype was counted between two and nine times. The chain recombines TRBV10-2 with TRBJ1-4, with 7 bases aligning to TRBD1. The V and J ends lost 7 bases and 10 bases, in that order; junction bases with no gene match: 15. CDR1 and CDR2 from the germline V gene are WSHSY and SAAADI. The CDR3 contains 15 residues. For the CDR3, the DNA is TGCGCCAGCAATGAACAGGGGTCAGGTTCGGGAAAACTGTTTTTT. Translation gives CASNEQGSGSGKLFF.

This clonotype was seen a handful of times. The chain links TRBV12-5 to TRBJ2-5; D is undetermined. The CDR3 consists of 14 residues. V was trimmed by 2 bases and J by 0 bases, leaving 7 bases between them. CDR1 LGHNT and CDR2 FRNRAP come from the germline V gene. The CDR3 sequence is CASGLPGYQETQYF. The CDR3 coding sequence is TGTGCTAGTGGTTTGCCTGGGTACCAAGAGACCCAGTACTTC.

This chain's CDR3 is CASSQPQGAGSTEAFF. The CDR3 DNA reads as TGTGCCAGCAGCCAGCCACAGGGGGCAGGGAGCACTGAAGCTTTCTTT. This chain connects TRBV3-1 to TRBJ1-1; 9 bases match TRBD1. The ends lost 3 bases at V and 4 bases at J; junction bases unmatched: 9. CDR3 length: 16 residues. Germline-derived CDR1 and CDR2 are LGHDT and YNNKEL (reference sequence).

This clonotype was recorded a few times. This rearrangement joins TRBV28 to TRBJ1-1; D unresolved. Between the trimmed V and J ends, which lost 7 bases and 1 base, there was a span of 13 bases. Per germline, CDR1 MDHEN and CDR2 SYDVKM. The CDR3 spans 14 residues. CDR3 loop: CASKSDSRNTEAFF. The CDR3 DNA reads TGTGCCAGCAAATCGGACTCCCGGAACACTGAAGCTTTCTTT.

This clonotype was detected ten times or more. The J gene is TRBJ2-2, the V gene TRBV20-1, with 10 bases lining up with TRBD2. Looked up from germline, CDR1 is DFQATT and CDR2 is SNEGSKA (reference sequence). The V and J ends lost 0 bases and 4 bases, in that order; junction bases with no gene match: 11. The CDR3 is made up of 18 amino acids. The CDR3 region has the DNA TGCAGTGCTAGAGATTGGGCTAGCGGGAGTTTTAGCACCGGGGAGCTGTTTTTT. Its translation: CSARDWASGSFSTGELFF.

This clonotype turned up a few times. V gene TRBV6-1 combines with J gene TRBJ2-2; D remains unclear. The V end lost 7 bases, the J end lost 5 bases, and 14 bases lay between the germline ends. CDR3 length equals 14 residues. Germline CDR1 is MNHNS and CDR2 is SASEGT. CDR3 region: CASTSLVETGELFF. The CDR3, as DNA: TGTGCCAGCACAAGCCTAGTCGAAACCGGGGAGCTGTTTTTT.

The chain couples TRBV5-6 to TRBJ2-1; D is unresolved. The CDR3 runs to 13 residues. The V and J ends lost 4 bases and 8 bases respectively, with 13 bases between them. The germline CDR1 and CDR2 sequences are SGHDT and YYEEEE. CDR3 coding DNA: TGTGCCAGCAGCGGCTTATTCGGGTATGAGCAGTTCTTC. As protein: CASSGLFGYEQFF.